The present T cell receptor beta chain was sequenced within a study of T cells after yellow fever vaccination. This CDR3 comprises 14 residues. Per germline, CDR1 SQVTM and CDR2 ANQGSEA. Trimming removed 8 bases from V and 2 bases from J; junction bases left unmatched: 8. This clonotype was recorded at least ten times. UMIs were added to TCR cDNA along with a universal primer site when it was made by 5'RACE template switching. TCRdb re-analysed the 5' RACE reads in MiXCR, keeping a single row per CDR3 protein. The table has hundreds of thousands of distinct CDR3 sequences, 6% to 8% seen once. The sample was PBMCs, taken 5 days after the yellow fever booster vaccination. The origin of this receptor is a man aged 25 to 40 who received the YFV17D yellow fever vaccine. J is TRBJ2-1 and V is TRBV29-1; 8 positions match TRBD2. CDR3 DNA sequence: TGCAGCCCCCGAAAAGCGGGAGCCTACAATGAGCAGTTCTTC. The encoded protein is CSPRKAGAYNEQFF.